This T cell receptor (beta chain) was profiled in a study of lymphopenia after photon versus proton radiotherapy (dated by TCRdb to about 2019). With regard to the full study: Photon and proton radiation therapy were compared by the study for their immunological effects in patients with gastrointestinal tumors who developed high-grade lymphopenia. The goal of the study was to describe how the two radiation modalities differ in their effects on the immune system. A cohort of around 21 patients with gastrointestinal tumors who received either photon or proton therapy and subsequently developed lymphopenia was included.

The library was obtained by the immunoSEQ multiplex PCR assay. Deep sequencing of rearranged TCR beta loci, alongside multiparametric flow cytometry, was used to profile T cell repertoires. This immuneACCESS table, as held by TCRdb, lists in-frame sequences with V and J called but not all clones. Of the missing ones, under half trace to an unresolved V gene in checked studies; the others have no known cause. The sample profile shows 55,000 to 70,000 clones; approximately 90% of them were found once. Approximately 2.9% of the sample is in the top ten clones. The germline V gene gives CDR1 as LGHNA and CDR2 as YSLEER. V is pared back by 5 bases and J by 0 bases, with 18 bases lying between the germline termini. Including cysteine and phenylalanine, the CDR3 has 17 amino acids. Only the CDR3 DNA is retained, 51 bases long and in frame from the first base. A remark on this clone: Its antigen is still unknown. No base quality values were provided; no much bigger clone lies one nucleotide off.

Overall results and qualifications from the work: The survival association was assessed only in patients who died, and better survival with proton therapy was presented by the authors as a possibility rather than a demonstrated result. During treatment, patients who received proton therapy stayed relatively stable, whereas patients who received photon therapy lost naive T cells and TCR diversity and gained effector/memory populations. After the lymphocyte count nadir, repertoires from photon-treated patients showed oligoclonal expansion, particularly of CD8+ Temra cells, and this expansion drove the decline in diversity. Across the cohort, a larger post-nadir drop in TCR diversity was inversely correlated with overall survival time among patients who died.

This receptor was taken from a woman between 65 and 79 years old with pancreatic cancer. Recombination connected TRBV4-3 to TRBJ2-3, with the D gene uncertain. This specimen consisted of peripheral blood, obtained from a patient treated with photon-based radiotherapy. The bases read TGCGCCAGCAGCTCATCCTCGGGCGGAAGTAGCACAGATACGCAGTATTTT. This encodes CASSSSSGGSSTDTQYF.